This TCR beta chain was sequenced in a study of memory CD4+ T cells and cytomegalovirus serostatus. Single viable CD3+CD4+CD8-CD45RO+ cells were sorted as the memory CD4+ T cells. Source study methods: Out-of-frame sequences were removed, leaving 2,000,000 or so distinct TCRbeta sequences. Libraries were prepared by immunoSEQ multiplex PCR; TCRdb keeps only in-frame clonotypes and omits some of them. V and J calls and clone size are copied from that table; D and trimming were computed from the DNA. The table has about 50,000 clones, approximately 78% seen once. The specimen was memory CD4+ T cells from blood. This receptor was identified in an adult in good health and CMV-seronegative.

CDR3 region: CATSRGRGSGNNEQFF. DNA for the CDR3: TGTGCCACCAGCAGAGGGAGGGGTAGCGGAAACAATGAGCAGTTCTTC. V gene TRBV15 combines with J gene TRBJ2-1, with TRBD2 as a possible D gene (6 bases). V was trimmed by 1 base and J by 5 bases, leaving 15 bases between them. Looked up from germline, CDR1 is LNHNV and CDR2 is YYDKDF (reference sequence). The CDR3 length is 16 residues.